The clone carrying this T cell receptor (beta chain) showed up many times. The data belong to a study of Graves' ophthalmopathy and Graves' hyperthyroidism. Germline V gene sequence: CDR1 LNHNV, CDR2 YYDKDF (reference sequence). V was cut by 2 bases and J by 4 bases, with 14 bases left in between. CDR3 length: 16 residues. Amplification of the TCR beta CDR3 regions used RNA transcripts (as template). RT-PCR in the first round used HTBI primers; a second-round multiplex PCR followed. TCRdb recomputed calls from the multiplex PCR reads with MiXCR, one row per CDR3 protein. Here the sample spans over a million distinct CDR3 sequences, less than 45% being singletons.

Sequencing used peripheral blood or thyroid tissue (not recorded which). This TCR was recovered from an adult man with Graves' hyperthyroidism. The chain carries TRBV15 and TRBJ1-4; maybe TRBD1 (6 bases). The CDR3 nucleotides are TGTGCCACCAGCAGACAAACAGGGCCGGGTAATGAAAAACTGTTTTTT. It yields the protein CATSRQTGPGNEKLFF.